This T cell receptor (beta chain) appears in the sequencing data of a study of graft-versus-host responses after intestinal transplantation. CDR1 is SQVTM and CDR2 is ANQGSEA in the germline V gene. V was cut by 5 bases and J by 6 bases, with 22 bases left in between. The CDR3 contains 16 residues. Comment on this clone: Its specificity is unknown.

Graft-derived tissue was subjected to processing to liberate intraepithelial and lamina propria lymphocytes. Whole-study results and caveats: An association linked early post-transplant HvG declines with peak circulating GvH clone levels.

TCRdb's table, derived via immunoSEQ multiplex PCR, lists solely in-frame clones and lacks some. The repertoire holds approximately 7,000 clones, with 68% as singletons. The sequence came from a human patient who received an intestinal transplant, so some T cells may come from the graft donor. The rearrangement links TRBV29-1 to TRBJ2-2; tentatively, D is TRBD1 (7 bases). Material: ileum tissue, obtained 55 to 60 days after transplant. The CDR3 spells CSVQAGGTWRSGELFF. The CDR3 nucleotides read TGCAGCGTTCAGGCAGGGGGGACTTGGAGGTCCGGGGAGCTGTTTTTT.